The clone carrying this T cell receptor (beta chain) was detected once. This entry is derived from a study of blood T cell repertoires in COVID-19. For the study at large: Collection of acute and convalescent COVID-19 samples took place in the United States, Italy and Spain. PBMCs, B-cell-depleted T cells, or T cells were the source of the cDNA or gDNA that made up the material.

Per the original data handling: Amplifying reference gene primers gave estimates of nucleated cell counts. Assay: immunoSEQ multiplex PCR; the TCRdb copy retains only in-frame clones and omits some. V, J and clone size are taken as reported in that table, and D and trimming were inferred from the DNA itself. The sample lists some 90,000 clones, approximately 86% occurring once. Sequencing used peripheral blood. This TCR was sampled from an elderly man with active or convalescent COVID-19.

The CDR3 DNA is TGCGCCAGGAGACAGGGAGTTTCTGGTCAGCCCCAGCATTTT. This translates into CARRQGVSGQPQHF. The J gene is TRBJ1-5, the V gene TRBV10-2; 7 nucleotides agree with TRBD1. V lost 9 bases, J lost 6 bases, and 11 bases stayed unmatched. The germline V gene has CDR1 WSHSY and CDR2 SAAADI. The CDR3 loop spans 14 amino acids.